This TCR beta chain was observed in a study of shared clonotypes between healthy human individuals. The CDR3 loop spans 14 amino acids. V lost 5 bases, J lost 8 bases, and 9 bases stayed unmatched. Per the germline V gene, CDR1 is SGHVS and CDR2 is FNYEAQ. Data came from immunoSEQ multiplex PCR; TCRdb stores just in-frame clones and leaves some out. Of about 1,500,000 clones listed, more than 95% are singletons. The V gene is TRBV7-6, the J gene TRBJ1-2, with TRBD1 matching over 9 bases. Sample: naive CD4+ T cells sorted from blood. Subset defined: CD45RA+ positively selected. This sequence originates from a man aged 25-40 years in good health. The CDR3 is CASSPYRGPRGYTF. The CDR3 region has the DNA TGTGCCAGCAGCCCATACAGGGGGCCAAGGGGCTACACCTTC.